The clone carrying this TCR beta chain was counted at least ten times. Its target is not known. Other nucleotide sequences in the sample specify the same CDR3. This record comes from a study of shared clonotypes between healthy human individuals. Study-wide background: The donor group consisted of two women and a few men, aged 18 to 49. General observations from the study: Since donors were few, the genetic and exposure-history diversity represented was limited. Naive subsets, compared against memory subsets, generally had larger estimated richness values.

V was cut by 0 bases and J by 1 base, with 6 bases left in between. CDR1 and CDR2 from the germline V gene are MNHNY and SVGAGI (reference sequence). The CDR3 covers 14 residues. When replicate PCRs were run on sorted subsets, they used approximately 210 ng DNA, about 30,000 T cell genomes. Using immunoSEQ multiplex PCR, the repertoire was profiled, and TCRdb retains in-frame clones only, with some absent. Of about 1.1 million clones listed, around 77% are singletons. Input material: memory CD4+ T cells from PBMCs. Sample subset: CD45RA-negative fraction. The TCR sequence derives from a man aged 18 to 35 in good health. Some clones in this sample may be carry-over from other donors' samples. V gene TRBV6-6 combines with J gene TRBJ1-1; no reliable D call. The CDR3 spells CASSYSTANTEAFF. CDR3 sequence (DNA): TGTGCCAGCAGTTACTCCACAGCGAACACTGAAGCTTTCTTT.